The clone carrying this T cell receptor beta chain has a handful of counts. Its specificity is not known. This entry belongs to a study of identical twins. The CDR3 runs 16 residues. With 5 bases clipped from V and 2 bases from J, the junction kept 10 bases outside the gene matches. The germline V gene encodes CDR1 SEHNR and CDR2 FQNEAQ (reference sequence). MiXCR, run by TCRdb on the 5' RACE reads, gives a single entry per CDR3 protein. The table lists around 550,000 distinct CDR3 sequences, around 15% of them singletons. Study observations and caveats: Modeled out-of-frame TCR alpha sharing in monozygotic twins fell below observed levels. Zero-insertion results could be subject to partial confounding by invariant MAIT and iNKT cells. Twin pairs' shared out-of-frame alpha sequences were enriched in low generation probability.

A further study also used this sample, focusing on yellow fever vaccine responses in identical twins.

What was sequenced was CD4+ T cells sorted from blood. The gene calls are TRBV7-9 and TRBJ2-5; 8 bases line up with TRBD2. The receptor comes from a woman between 18 and 29 years old in good health. The CDR3: CASSGRTSQGQETQYF. CDR3 in DNA: TGTGCCAGCAGCGGAAGGACTAGCCAAGGACAAGAGACCCAGTACTTC. The full variable domain, with the rest looked up from reference TRBV7-9 and TRBJ2-5, is DTGVSQNPRHKITKRGQNVTFRCDPISEHNRLYWYRQTLGQGPEFLTYFQNEAQLEKSRLLSDRFSAERPKGSFSTLEIQRTEQGDSAMYLCASSGRTSQGQETQYFGPGTRLLVL.